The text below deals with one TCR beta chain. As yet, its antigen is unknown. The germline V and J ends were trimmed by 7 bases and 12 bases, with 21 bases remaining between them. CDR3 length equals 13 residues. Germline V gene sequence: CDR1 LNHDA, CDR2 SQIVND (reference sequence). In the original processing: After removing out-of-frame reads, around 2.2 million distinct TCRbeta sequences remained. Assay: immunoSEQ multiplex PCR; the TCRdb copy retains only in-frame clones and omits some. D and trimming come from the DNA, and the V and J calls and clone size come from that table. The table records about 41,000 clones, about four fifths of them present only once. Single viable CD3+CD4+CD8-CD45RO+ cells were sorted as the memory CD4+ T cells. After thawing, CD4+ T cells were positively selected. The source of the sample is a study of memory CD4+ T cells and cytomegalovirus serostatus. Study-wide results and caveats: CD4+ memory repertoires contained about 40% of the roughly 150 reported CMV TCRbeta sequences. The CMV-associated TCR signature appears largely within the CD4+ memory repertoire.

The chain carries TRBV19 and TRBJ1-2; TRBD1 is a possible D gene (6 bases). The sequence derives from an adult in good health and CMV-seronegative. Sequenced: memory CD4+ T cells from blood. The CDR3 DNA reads TGTGCCAGTAACCCGGGACACGGTTTAGGAAACACCTTC. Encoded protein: CASNPGHGLGNTF.